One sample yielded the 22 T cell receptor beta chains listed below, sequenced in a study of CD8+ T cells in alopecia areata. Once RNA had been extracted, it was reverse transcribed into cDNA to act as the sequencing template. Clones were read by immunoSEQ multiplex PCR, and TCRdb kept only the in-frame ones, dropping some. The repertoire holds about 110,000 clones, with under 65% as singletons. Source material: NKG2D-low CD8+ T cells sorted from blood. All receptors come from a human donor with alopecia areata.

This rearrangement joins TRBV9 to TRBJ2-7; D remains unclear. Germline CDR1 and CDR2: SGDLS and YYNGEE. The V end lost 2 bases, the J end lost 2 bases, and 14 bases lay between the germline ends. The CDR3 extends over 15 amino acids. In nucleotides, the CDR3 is TGTGCCAGCAGCGTTTCGGGTACCGTACCCTACGAGCAGTACTTC. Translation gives CASSVSGTVPYEQYF.

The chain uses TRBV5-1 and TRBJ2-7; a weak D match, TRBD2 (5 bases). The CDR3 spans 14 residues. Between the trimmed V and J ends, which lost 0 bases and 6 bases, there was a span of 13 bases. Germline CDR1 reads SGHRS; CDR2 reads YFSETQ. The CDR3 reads CASSLGAALAEQYF. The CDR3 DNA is TGCGCCAGCAGCTTGGGGGCAGCCCTAGCCGAGCAGTACTTC.

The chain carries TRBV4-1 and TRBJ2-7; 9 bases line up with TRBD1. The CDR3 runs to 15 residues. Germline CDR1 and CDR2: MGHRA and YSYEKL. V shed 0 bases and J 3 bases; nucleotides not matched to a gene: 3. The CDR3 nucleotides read TGCGCCAGCAGCCAAGATCTGGGACAGGGCTACGAGCAGTACTTC. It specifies CASSQDLGQGYEQYF.

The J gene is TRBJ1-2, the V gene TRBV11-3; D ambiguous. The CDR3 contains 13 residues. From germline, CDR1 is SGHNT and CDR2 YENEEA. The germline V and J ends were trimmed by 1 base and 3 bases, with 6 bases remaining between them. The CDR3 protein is CASSLGGDYGYTF. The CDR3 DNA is TGTGCCAGCAGCTTAGGGGGAGACTATGGCTACACCTTC.

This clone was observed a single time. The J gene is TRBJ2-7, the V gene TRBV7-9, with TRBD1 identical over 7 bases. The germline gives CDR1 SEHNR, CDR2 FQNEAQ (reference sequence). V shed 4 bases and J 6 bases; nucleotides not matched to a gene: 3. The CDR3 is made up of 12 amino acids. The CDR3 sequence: CASSWTGSEQYF. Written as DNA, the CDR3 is TGTGCCAGCAGCTGGACAGGATCCGAGCAGTACTTC.

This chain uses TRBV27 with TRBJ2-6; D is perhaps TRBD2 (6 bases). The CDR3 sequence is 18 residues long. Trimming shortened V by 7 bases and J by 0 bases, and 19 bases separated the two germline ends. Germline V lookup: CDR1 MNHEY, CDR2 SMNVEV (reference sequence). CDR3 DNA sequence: TGTGCCAGCATGGGGAGGCAGTCAAGGATCTCTGGGGCCAACGTCCTGACTTTC. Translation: CASMGRQSRISGANVLTF. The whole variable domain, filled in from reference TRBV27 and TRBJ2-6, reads EAQVTQNPRYLITVTGKKLTVTCSQNMNHEYMSWYRQDPGLGLRQIYYSMNVEVTDKGDVPEGYKVSRKEKRNFPLILESPSPNQTSLYFCASMGRQSRISGANVLTFGAGSRLTVL.

The CDR3 sequence: CASSWGSGTHYEQYF. DNA for the CDR3: TGTGCCAGCAGTTGGGGTTCCGGGACCCACTACGAGCAGTACTTC. The gene calls are TRBV27 and TRBJ2-7; D may correspond to TRBD1 or TRBD2 (5 bases each). V was pared by 4 bases and J by 3 bases, with 16 bases between. The CDR3 is 15 residues long. Germline V gives CDR1 MNHEY, CDR2 SMNVEV (reference sequence).

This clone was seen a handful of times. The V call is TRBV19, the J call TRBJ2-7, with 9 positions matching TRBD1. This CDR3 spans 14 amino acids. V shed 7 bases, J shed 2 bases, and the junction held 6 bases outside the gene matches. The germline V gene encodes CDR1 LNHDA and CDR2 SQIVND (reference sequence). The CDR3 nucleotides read TGTGCCAGTACCCCGGGACAGGGTCCCTACGAGCAGTACTTC. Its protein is CASTPGQGPYEQYF.

This chain's CDR3 is CASSQDTRTDTQYF. The CDR3, as DNA: TGTGCCAGCAGCCAAGATACTAGAACAGATACGCAGTATTTT. The rearrangement uses TRBV4-2 and TRBJ2-3; D possibly corresponds to TRBD2 (5 bases). This CDR3 is built from 14 residues. Germline CDR1 LGHNA, CDR2 YNFKEQ. The V and J ends lost 0 bases and 3 bases respectively, with 7 bases between them.

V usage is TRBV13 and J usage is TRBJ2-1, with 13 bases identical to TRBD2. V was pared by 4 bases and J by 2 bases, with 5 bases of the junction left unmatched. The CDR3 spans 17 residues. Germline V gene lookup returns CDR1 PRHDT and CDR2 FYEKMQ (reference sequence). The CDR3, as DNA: TGTGCCAGCAGCTCCCCCGGGACTAGCGGGGCCTACAATGAGCAGTTCTTC. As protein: CASSSPGTSGAYNEQFF.

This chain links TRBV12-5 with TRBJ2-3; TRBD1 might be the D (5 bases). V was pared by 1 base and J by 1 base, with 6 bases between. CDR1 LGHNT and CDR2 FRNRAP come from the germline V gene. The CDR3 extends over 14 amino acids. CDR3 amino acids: CASGLGRGTDTQYF. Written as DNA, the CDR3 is TGTGCTAGTGGTTTGGGCAGGGGCACAGATACGCAGTATTTT.

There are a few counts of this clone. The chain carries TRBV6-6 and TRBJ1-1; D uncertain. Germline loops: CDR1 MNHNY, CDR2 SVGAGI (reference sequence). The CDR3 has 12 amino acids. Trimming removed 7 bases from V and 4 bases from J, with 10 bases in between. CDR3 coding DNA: TGTGCCAGCAAGGCCGGGAGCACTGAAGCTTTCTTT. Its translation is CASKAGSTEAFF.

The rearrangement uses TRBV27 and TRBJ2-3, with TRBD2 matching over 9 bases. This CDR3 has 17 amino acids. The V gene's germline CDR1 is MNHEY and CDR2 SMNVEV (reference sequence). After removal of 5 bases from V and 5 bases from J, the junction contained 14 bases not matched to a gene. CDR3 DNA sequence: TGTGCCAGCAGTCAGACACCTGCGGGAGGGCCTAAAGATACGCAGTATTTT. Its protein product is CASSQTPAGGPKDTQYF.

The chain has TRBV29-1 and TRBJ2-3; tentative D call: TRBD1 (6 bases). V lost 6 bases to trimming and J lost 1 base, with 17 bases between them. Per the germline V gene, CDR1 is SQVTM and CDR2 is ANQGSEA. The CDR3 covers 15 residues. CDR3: CSVIQPGDGTDTQYF. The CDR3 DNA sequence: TGCAGCGTCATACAACCAGGGGACGGCACAGATACGCAGTATTTT.

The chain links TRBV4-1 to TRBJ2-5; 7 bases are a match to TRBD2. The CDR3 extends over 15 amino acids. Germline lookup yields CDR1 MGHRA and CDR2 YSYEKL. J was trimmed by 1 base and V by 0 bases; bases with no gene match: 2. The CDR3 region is CASSQDAGAQETQYF. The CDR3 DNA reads TGCGCCAGCAGCCAAGATGCGGGAGCCCAAGAGACCCAGTACTTC.

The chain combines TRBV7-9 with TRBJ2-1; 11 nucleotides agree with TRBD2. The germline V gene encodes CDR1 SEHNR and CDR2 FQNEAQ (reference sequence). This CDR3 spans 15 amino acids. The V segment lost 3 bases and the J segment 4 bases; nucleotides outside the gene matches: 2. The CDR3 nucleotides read TGTGCCAGCAGCTTGACTAGCGGGACTTACAATGAGCAGTTCTTC. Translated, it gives CASSLTSGTYNEQFF.

This chain's CDR3 is CASIPDHSNQPQHF. The CDR3 DNA reads TGTGCCAGCATTCCGGACCATAGCAATCAGCCCCAGCATTTT. V usage is TRBV5-6 and J usage is TRBJ1-5; no definite D call. Germline assignment: CDR1 SGHDT and CDR2 YYEEEE. Trimming removed 6 bases at V and 0 bases at J, with 10 bases between. CDR3 length equals 14 residues.

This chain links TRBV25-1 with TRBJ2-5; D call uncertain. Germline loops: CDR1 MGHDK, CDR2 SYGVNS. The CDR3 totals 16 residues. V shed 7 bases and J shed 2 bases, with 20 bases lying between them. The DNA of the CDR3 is TGTGCCAGCATGGAACCTGCCCCCCGCAAACAAGAGACCCAGTACTTC. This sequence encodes CASMEPAPRKQETQYF. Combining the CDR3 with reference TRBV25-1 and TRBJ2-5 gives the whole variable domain EADIYQTPRYLVIGTGKKITLECSQTMGHDKMYWYQQDPGMELHLIHYSYGVNSTEKGDLSSESTVSRIRTEHFPLTLESARPSHTSQYLCASMEPAPRKQETQYFGPGTRLLVL.

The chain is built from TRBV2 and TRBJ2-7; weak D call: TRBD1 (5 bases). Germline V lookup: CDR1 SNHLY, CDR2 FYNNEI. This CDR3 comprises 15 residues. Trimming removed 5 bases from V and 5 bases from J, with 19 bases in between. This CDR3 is CASSSSSWGGDEQYF. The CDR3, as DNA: TGTGCCAGCAGTAGTTCGTCCTGGGGCGGCGACGAGCAGTACTTC.

CDR3 coding DNA: TGTGCCAGCAGTGAACCTACTGCCGGGGGGTGGGACGAGCAGTACTTC. It is translated as CASSEPTAGGWDEQYF. V and J are TRBV28 and TRBJ2-7, with 7 bases matching TRBD2. The CDR3 is made up of 16 amino acids. The ends lost 5 bases at V and 5 bases at J; junction bases unmatched: 15. CDR1 is MDHEN and CDR2 is SYDVKM in the germline V gene.

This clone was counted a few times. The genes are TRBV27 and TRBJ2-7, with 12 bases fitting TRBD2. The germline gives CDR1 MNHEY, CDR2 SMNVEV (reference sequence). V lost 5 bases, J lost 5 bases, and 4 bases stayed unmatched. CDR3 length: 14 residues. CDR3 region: CASSPRLAGDEQYF. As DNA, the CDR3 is TGTGCCAGCAGTCCAAGACTAGCGGGAGACGAGCAGTACTTC.

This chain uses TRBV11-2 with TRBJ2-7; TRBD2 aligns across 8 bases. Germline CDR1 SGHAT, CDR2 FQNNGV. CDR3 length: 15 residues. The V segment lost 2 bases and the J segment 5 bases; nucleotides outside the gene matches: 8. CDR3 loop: CASSLRLSGSHEQYF. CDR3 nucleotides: TGTGCCAGCAGCTTAAGACTAAGCGGGAGTCACGAGCAGTACTTC.